A single sample is the source of the 14 T cell receptor beta chains below, sequenced in a study of cytomegalovirus exposure and HLA in healthy donors. PCR was performed using 60 Vbeta and 13 Jbeta primers. Libraries were prepared by immunoSEQ multiplex PCR; TCRdb keeps only in-frame clonotypes and omits some of them. The sample table includes around 160,000 clones. The sequenced sample consisted of PBMCs. The origin of the receptors is a woman aged 45 to 65 in good health and CMV-seronegative.

The chain employs TRBV7-2 and TRBJ2-3; 7 positions agree with TRBD2. The V segment lost 6 bases and the J segment 0 bases; nucleotides outside the gene matches: 6. Germline V lookup: CDR1 SGHTA, CDR2 FQGNSA. The CDR3 totals 15 residues. CDR3 loop: CASRAGTTSTDTQYF. The CDR3 DNA reads TGTGCCAGCAGGGCCGGGACTACGAGCACAGATACGCAGTATTTT. The variable domain in full, completed from reference TRBV7-2 and TRBJ2-3, reads GAGVSQSPSNKVTEKGKDVELRCDPISGHTALYWYRQSLGQGLEFLIYFQGNSAPDKSGLPSDRFSAERTGGSVSTLTIQRTQQEDSAVYLCASRAGTTSTDTQYFGPGTRLTVL.

The chain uses TRBV18 and TRBJ2-7, with unresolved D. The CDR3 is 13 amino acids. V was clipped by 1 base and J by 5 bases, with 9 bases between them. Germline CDR1 reads KGHSH; CDR2 reads LQKENI. The CDR3: CASSPRGRDEQYF. Here the CDR3 DNA reads TGTGCCAGCTCACCACGAGGTCGAGACGAGCAGTACTTC.

The chain joins TRBV30 to TRBJ1-1; D is unresolved. With 2 bases removed from V and 0 bases from J, the gap between germline ends came to 4 bases. This CDR3 contains 12 residues. Germline CDR1 GTSNPN, CDR2 SVGIG (reference sequence). The DNA of the CDR3 is TGTGCCTGGAGTCCAGTGAACACTGAAGCTTTCTTT. It specifies CAWSPVNTEAFF.

This rearrangement joins TRBV11-3 to TRBJ1-1; 7 bases fit TRBD1. Trimming took 5 bases from V and 1 from J; bases not matched to a gene: 4. The CDR3 spans 14 residues. Per the germline V gene, CDR1 is SGHNT and CDR2 is YENEEA. CDR3 protein: CASSLNRGNTEAFF. CDR3 DNA: TGTGCCAGCAGCCTCAACAGGGGGAACACTGAAGCTTTCTTT.

This rearrangement joins TRBV18 to TRBJ1-1; the match to TRBD1 covers 7 bases. After removal of 5 bases from V and 2 bases from J, the junction contained 5 bases not matched to a gene. This CDR3 contains 14 residues. Germline lookup yields CDR1 KGHSH and CDR2 LQKENI. The CDR3 DNA reads as TGTGCCAGCTCAGCCAGACAGGGAAACACTGAAGCTTTCTTT. Encoded protein: CASSARQGNTEAFF. Full variable domain (missing parts from reference TRBV18 and TRBJ1-1): NAGVMQNPRHLVRRRGQEARLRCSPMKGHSHVYWYRQLPEEGLKFMVYLQKENIIDESGMPKERFSAEFPKEGPSILRIQQVVRGDSAAYFCASSARQGNTEAFFGQGTRLTVV.

This chain links TRBV5-6 with TRBJ2-3, with D possibly being TRBD1 (6 bases). The CDR3 extends over 14 amino acids. Trimming shortened V by 2 bases and J by 0 bases, and 7 bases separated the two germline ends. The V gene's germline CDR1 is SGHDT and CDR2 YYEEEE. The CDR3, as DNA: TGTGCCAGCAGCTTAGGGGGAAGCACAGATACGCAGTATTTT. As protein: CASSLGGSTDTQYF.

J is TRBJ1-5 and V is TRBV5-6; D may be TRBD1 (5 bases). V lost 3 bases and J lost 7, with 14 bases in between. Germline values: CDR1 SGHDT, CDR2 YYEEEE. The CDR3 length is 14 residues. Here the CDR3 reads CASSSGGSGQPQHF. The CDR3 region has the DNA TGTGCCAGCAGCTCAGGTGGGTCAGGGCAGCCCCAGCATTTT.

The chain uses TRBV2 and TRBJ1-6; perhaps TRBD1 as D (5 bases). V dropped 6 bases and J dropped 10 bases, with 13 bases sitting between them. The CDR3 is 13 residues long. CDR1 SNHLY and CDR2 FYNNEI come from the germline V gene. CDR3 coding DNA: TGTGCCAGCAGGCGGGACGTCGAGTCACCCCTCCACTTT. Its translation is CASRRDVESPLHF.

This sequence joins TRBV6-5 and TRBJ1-6, with 8 bases identical to TRBD1. Germline CDR1 and CDR2: MNHEY and SVGAGI. V trimming: 0 bases; J trimming: 6 bases; junction bases outside the gene matches: 4. The CDR3 totals 16 residues. CDR3 amino acids: CASSYSRGQVNSPLHF. CDR3 coding DNA: TGTGCCAGCAGTTACTCCCGGGGACAGGTTAATTCACCCCTCCACTTT.

The chain links TRBV9 to TRBJ2-1; D possibly corresponds to TRBD1 (6 bases). The CDR3 is 17 amino acids. Trimming removed 2 bases from V and 0 bases from J, with 15 bases in between. Germline assignment: CDR1 SGDLS and CDR2 YYNGEE. The CDR3 bases are TGTGCCAGCAGCGTGGTTGGACAGCAAAGCTCCTACAATGAGCAGTTCTTC. It codes for CASSVVGQQSSYNEQFF.

The rearrangement links TRBV19 to TRBJ1-2; D is ambiguous. CDR1 and CDR2 from the germline V gene are LNHDA and SQIVND (reference sequence). V shed 6 bases and J shed 8 bases, with 13 bases lying between them. This CDR3 has 12 amino acids. The CDR3: CASSERAEGYTF. In nucleotides, the CDR3 is TGTGCCAGTAGCGAGAGGGCCGAGGGCTACACCTTC.

The chain uses TRBV6-5 and TRBJ1-1; D might be TRBD1 (5 bases). Germline loops: CDR1 MNHEY, CDR2 SVGAGI. V lost 2 bases and J 0 bases, leaving 7 bases between the germline ends. The CDR3 has 14 amino acids. CDR3 DNA: TGTGCCAGCAGTTACGGCAGGGTGAACACTGAAGCTTTCTTT. Translation gives CASSYGRVNTEAFF.

V gene TRBV13 combines with J gene TRBJ2-5, with D maybe TRBD1 (5 bases). The CDR3 runs to 14 residues. CDR1 and CDR2 (germline): PRHDT, FYEKMQ (reference sequence). Trimming removed 0 bases at V and 3 bases at J, with 8 bases between. This CDR3 is CASSLGRQKETQYF. CDR3 nucleotides: TGTGCCAGCAGCTTAGGCCGACAGAAAGAGACCCAGTACTTC.

The chain is built from TRBV27 and TRBJ1-2; 8 bases agree with TRBD1. The CDR3 runs to 16 residues. V shed 6 bases and J 3 bases; nucleotides not matched to a gene: 12. Germline V gives CDR1 MNHEY, CDR2 SMNVEV (reference sequence). The CDR3, as DNA: TGTGCCAGCAGCCCGGACAGGGCTAATGGAGACTATGGCTACACCTTC. Translated: CASSPDRANGDYGYTF.